This entry describes one TCR beta chain. Its antigen is as yet unknown. The data were obtained in a study of CD8 T cells in Susac syndrome. Study findings and constraints: Clonal expansion was missing from Susac syndrome CD4+ T cell repertoires.

Each Susac syndrome patient had definite or probable disease by recently defined criteria. Negative isolation was used for CD8+ and CD4+ T cells and FACS enrichment for TEMRA cells. RNA was extracted with the RNeasy kit, and a quantity of roughly 0.45 to 1 ug was reverse transcribed using random hexamers. Amplification of TCR beta CDR3 spanned 54 Vbeta and 13 Jbeta via immunoSEQ multiplex PCR. From the immunoSEQ multiplex PCR reads, TCRdb called clonotypes with MiXCR, one entry per CDR3 protein. The sample gives about 180,000 distinct CDR3 sequences, around 94% of which show up once; 0.09% to 0.1% is in the top ten. The clonotype originates from a human donor with Susac syndrome. The sample consisted of CD4+ T cells from PBMCs.

The CDR3 here is CATSRVTFWGTGELFF. For the CDR3, the DNA is TGTGCCACCAGCAGAGTTACATTTTGGGGCACCGGGGAGCTGTTTTTT. The chain uses TRBV15 and TRBJ2-2; the D is unclear. This CDR3 has 16 residues. V lost 1 base to trimming and J lost 4 bases, with 13 bases between them. The V gene's germline CDR1 is LNHNV and CDR2 YYDKDF (reference sequence).